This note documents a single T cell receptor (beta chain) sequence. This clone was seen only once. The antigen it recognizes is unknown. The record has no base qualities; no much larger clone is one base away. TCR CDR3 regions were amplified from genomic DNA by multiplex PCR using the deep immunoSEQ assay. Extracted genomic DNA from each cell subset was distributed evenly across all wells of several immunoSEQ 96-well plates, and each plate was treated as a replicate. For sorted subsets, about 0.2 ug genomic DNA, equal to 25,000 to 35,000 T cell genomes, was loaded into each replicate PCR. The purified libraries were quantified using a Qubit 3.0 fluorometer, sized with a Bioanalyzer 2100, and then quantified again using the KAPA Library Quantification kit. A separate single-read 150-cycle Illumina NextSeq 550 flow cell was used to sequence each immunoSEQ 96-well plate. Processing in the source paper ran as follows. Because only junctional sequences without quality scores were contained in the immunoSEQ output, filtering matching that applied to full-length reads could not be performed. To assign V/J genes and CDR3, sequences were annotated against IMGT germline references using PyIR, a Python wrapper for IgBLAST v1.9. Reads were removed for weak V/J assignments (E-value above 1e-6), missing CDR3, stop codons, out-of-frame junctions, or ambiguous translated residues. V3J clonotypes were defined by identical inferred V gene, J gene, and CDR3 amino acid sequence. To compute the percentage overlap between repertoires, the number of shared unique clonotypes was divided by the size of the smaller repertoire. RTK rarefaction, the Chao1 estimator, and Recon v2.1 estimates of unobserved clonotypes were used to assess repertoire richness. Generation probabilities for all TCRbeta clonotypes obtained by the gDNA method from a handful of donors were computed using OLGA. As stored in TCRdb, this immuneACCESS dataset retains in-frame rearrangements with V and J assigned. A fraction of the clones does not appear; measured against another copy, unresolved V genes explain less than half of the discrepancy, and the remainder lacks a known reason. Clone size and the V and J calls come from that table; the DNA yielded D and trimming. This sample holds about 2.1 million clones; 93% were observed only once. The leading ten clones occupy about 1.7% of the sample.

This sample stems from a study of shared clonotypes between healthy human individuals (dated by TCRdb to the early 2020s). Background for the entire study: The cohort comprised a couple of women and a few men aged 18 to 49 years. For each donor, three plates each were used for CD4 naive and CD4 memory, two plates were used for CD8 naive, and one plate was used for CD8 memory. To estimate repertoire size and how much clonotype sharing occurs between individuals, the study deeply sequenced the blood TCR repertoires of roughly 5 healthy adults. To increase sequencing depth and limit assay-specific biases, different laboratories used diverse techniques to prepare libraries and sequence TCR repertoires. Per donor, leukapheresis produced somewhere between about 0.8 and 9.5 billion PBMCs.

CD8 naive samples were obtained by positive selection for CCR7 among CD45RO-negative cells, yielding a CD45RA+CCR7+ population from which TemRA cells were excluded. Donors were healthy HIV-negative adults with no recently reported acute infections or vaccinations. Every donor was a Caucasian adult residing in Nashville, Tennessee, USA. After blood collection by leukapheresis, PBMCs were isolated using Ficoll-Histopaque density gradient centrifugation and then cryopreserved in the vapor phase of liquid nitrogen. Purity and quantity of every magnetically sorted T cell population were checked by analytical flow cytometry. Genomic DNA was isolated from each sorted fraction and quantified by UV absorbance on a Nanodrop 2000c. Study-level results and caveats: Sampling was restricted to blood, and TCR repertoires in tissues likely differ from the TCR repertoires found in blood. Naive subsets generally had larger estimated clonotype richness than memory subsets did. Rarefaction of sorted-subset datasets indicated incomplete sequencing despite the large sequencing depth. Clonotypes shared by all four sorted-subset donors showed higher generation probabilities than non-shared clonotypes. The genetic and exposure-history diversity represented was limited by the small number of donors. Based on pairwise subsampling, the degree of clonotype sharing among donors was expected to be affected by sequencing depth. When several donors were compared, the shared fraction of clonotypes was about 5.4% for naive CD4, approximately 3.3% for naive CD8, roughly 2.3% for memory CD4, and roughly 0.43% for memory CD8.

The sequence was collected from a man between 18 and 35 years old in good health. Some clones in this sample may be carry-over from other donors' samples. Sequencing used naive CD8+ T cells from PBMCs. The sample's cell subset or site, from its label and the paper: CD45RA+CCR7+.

Here is the DNA: TGCGCCAGCAGCCAAGTAAAGGGGGCCTCCTACGAGCAGTACTTC. Its protein product is CASSQVKGASYEQYF. The rearranged segments are TRBV4-1 and TRBJ2-7; 7 bases in the junction line up with TRBD1. V trim: 1 base; J trim: 0 bases; unmatched bases: 3. According to the germline V gene, CDR1 reads MGHRA and CDR2 reads YSYEKL. The CDR3 contains 15 residues, cysteine and phenylalanine counted. Kept here is only the CDR3 DNA, which spans 45 bases and is read in frame from base 1.